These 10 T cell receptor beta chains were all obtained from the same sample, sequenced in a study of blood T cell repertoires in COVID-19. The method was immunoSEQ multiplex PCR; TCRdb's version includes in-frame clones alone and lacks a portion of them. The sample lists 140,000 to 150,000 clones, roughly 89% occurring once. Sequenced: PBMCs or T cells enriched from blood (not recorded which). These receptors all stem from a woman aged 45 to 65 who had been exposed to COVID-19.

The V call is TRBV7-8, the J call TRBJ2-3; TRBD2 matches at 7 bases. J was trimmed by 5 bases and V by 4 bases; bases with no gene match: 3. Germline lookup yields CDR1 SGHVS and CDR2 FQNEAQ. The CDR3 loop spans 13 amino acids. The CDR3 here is CASSSIAGDTQYF. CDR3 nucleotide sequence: TGTGCCAGCAGCTCTATAGCGGGAGATACGCAGTATTTT.

The CDR3: CASSEKWESLYEQYF. In DNA, the CDR3 is TGCGCCAGCAGTGAGAAGTGGGAGTCCCTCTACGAGCAGTACTTC. The V call is TRBV10-2, the J call TRBJ2-7; the D gene is possibly TRBD2 (5 bases). CDR3 length: 15 residues. Germline V gene lookup returns CDR1 WSHSY and CDR2 SAAADI. Between the trimmed V and J ends, which lost 2 bases and 3 bases, there was a span of 14 bases.

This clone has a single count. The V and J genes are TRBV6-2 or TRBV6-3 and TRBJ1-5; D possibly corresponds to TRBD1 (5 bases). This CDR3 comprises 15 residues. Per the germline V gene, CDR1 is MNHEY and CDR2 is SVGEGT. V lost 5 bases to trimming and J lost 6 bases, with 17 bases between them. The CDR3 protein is CASSQGQLKSQPQHF. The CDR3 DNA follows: TGTGCCAGCAGTCAGGGCCAGTTGAAGTCTCAGCCCCAGCATTTT.

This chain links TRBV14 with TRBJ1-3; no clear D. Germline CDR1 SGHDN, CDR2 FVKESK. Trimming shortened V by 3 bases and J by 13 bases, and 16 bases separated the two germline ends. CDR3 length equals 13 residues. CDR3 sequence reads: CASSHVRPERIYF. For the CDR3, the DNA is TGTGCCAGCAGCCATGTCAGGCCCGAACGAATATATTTT.

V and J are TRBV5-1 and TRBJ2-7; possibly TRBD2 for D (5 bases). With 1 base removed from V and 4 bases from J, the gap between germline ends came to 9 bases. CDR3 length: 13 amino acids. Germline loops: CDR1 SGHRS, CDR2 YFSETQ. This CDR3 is CASSLNGNYEQYF. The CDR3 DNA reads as TGCGCCAGCAGCTTGAACGGGAATTACGAGCAGTACTTC. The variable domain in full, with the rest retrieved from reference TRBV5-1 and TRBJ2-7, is KAGVTQTPRYLIKTRGQQVTLSCSPISGHRSVSWYQQTPGQGLQFLFEYFSETQRNKGNFPGRFSGRQFSNSRSEMNVSTLELGDSALYLCASSLNGNYEQYFGPGTRLTVT.

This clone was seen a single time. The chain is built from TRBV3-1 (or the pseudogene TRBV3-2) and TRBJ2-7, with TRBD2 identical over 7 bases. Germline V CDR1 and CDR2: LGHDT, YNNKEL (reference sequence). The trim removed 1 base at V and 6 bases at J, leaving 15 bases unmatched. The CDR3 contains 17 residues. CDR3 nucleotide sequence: TGTGCCAGCAGCCAAGGGGTGGGGGGGGTGCCCCTCTCCGAGCAGTACTTC. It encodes CASSQGVGGVPLSEQYF.

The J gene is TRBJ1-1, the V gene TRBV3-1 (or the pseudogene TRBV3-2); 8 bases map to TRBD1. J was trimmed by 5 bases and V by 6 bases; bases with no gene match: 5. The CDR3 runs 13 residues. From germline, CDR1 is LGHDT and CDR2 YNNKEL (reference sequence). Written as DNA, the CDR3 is TGTGCCAGCAGTCCGACAGGGGAGACTGAAGCTTTCTTT. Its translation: CASSPTGETEAFF.

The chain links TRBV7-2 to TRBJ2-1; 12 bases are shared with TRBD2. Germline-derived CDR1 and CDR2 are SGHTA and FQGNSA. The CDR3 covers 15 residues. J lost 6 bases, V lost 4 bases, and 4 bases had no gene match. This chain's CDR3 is CASSWASGGGNEQFF. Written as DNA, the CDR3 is TGTGCCAGCAGCTGGGCTAGCGGGGGGGGCAATGAGCAGTTCTTC.

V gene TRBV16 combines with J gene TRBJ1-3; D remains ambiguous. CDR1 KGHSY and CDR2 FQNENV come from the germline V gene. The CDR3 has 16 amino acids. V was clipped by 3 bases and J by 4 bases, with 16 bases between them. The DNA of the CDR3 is TGTGCCAGCAGCCACGACTCAACTCCCTCCGGAAACACCATATATTTT. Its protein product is CASSHDSTPSGNTIYF.

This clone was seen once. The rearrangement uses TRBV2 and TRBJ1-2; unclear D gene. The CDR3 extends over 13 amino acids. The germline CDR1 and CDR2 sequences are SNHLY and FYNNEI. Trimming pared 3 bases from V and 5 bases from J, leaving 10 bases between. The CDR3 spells CASSDARIYGYTF. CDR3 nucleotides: TGTGCCAGCAGTGACGCCAGGATTTATGGCTACACCTTC. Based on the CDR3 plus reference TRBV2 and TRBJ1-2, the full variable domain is EPEVTQTPSHQVTQMGQEVILRCVPISNHLYFYWYRQILGQKVEFLVSFYNNEISEKSEIFDDQFSVERPDGSNFTLKIRSTKLEDSAMYFCASSDARIYGYTFGSGTRLTVV.